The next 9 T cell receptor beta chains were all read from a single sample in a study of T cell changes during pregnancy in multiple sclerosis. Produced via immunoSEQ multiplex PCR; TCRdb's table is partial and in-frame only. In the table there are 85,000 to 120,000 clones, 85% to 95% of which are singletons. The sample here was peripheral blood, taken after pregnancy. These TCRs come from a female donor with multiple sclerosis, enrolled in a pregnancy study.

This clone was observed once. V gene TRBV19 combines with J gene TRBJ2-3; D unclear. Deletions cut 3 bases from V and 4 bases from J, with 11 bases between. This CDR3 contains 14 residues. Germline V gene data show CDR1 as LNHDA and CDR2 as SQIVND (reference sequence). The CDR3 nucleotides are TGTGCCAGTAGTATTGCGCCACTGGCAGATACGCAGTATTTT. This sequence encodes CASSIAPLADTQYF. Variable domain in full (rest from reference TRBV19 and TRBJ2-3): DGGITQSPKYLFRKEGQNVTLSCEQNLNHDAMYWYRQDPGQGLRLIYYSQIVNDFQKGDIAEGYSVSREKKESFPLTVTSAQKNPTAFYLCASSIAPLADTQYFGPGTRLTVL.

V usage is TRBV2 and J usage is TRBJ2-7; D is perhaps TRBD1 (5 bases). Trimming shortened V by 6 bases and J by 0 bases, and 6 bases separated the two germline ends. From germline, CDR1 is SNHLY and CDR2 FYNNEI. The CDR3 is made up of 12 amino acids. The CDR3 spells CASRTDSYEQYF. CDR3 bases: TGTGCCAGCAGGACAGACTCCTACGAGCAGTACTTC.

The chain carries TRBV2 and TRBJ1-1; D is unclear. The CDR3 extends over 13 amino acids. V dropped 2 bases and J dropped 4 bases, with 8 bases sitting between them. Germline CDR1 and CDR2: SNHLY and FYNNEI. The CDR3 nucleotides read TGTGCCAGCAGTGAAAATCGAGGCACTGAAGCTTTCTTT. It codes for CASSENRGTEAFF.

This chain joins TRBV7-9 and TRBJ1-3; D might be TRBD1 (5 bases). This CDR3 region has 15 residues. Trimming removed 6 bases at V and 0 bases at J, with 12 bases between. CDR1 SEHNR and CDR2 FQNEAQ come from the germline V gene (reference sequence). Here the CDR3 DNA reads TGTGCCAGCAGAACCCCCCAGGGCTCTGGAAACACCATATATTTT. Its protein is CASRTPQGSGNTIYF. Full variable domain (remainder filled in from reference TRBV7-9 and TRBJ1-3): DTGVSQNPRHKITKRGQNVTFRCDPISEHNRLYWYRQTLGQGPEFLTYFQNEAQLEKSRLLSDRFSAERPKGSFSTLEIQRTEQGDSAMYLCASRTPQGSGNTIYFGEGSWLTVV.

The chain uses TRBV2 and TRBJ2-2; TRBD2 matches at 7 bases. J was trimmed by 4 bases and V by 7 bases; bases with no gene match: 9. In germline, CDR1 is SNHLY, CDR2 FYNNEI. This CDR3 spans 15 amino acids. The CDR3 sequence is CASTGGGGRTGELFF. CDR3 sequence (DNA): TGTGCCAGCACCGGCGGGGGAGGGCGCACCGGGGAGCTGTTTTTT.

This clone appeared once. The CDR3 region has the DNA TGTGCCAGCAGCTTAGGTCGGACAGGAGGGACCTATAATTCACCCCTCCACTTT. This sequence encodes CASSLGRTGGTYNSPLHF. V is TRBV13 and J is TRBJ1-6, with 7 nucleotides matching TRBD1. This CDR3 spans 18 amino acids. The ends lost 0 bases at V and 2 bases at J; junction bases unmatched: 7. Germline V gives CDR1 PRHDT, CDR2 FYEKMQ (reference sequence).

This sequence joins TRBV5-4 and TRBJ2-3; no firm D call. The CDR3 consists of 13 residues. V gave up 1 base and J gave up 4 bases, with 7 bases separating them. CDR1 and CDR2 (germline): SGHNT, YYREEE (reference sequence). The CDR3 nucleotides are TGTGCCAGCAGCTTGTATGCGGCAGATACGCAGTATTTT. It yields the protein CASSLYAADTQYF.

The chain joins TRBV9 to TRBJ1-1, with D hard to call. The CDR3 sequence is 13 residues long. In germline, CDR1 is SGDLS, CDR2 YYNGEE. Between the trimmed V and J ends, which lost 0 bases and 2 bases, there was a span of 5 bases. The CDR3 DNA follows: TGTGCCAGCAGCGTAGAGCTTAACACTGAAGCTTTCTTT. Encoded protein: CASSVELNTEAFF.

This chain's CDR3 is CAISELGARNEAFF. Written as DNA, the CDR3 is TGTGCCATCAGTGAGCTGGGGGCGAGGAATGAAGCTTTCTTT. The chain joins TRBV10-3 to TRBJ1-1; tentatively, D is TRBD1 (6 bases). The CDR3 consists of 14 residues. Germline lookup yields CDR1 ENHRY and CDR2 SYGVKD. V was shortened by 2 bases and J by 7 bases, with 14 bases between the two germline ends.